This T cell receptor beta chain was recorded in a study of cytomegalovirus exposure and HLA in healthy donors. Study conclusions and caveats: According to the study, some 160 TCR beta chains were cytomegalovirus-associated.

The CDR3 length is 19 residues. Germline V gene sequence: CDR1 LGHNA, CDR2 YSLEER. The V gene end was trimmed by 1 base and the J gene end by 3 bases; junction bases not matched to a gene: 10. This clone rates as medium-sized. No antigen is known for it. The PCR contained 60 Vbeta and 13 Jbeta primers. TCRdb keeps only in-frame clones here, not all; method: immunoSEQ multiplex PCR. The profile covers under 200,000 clones, with 80% appearing a single time and roughly 4.5% taken by the ten largest. This sequence was found in a woman aged 45-59 years in good health and CMV-seropositive. The genes are TRBV4-3 and TRBJ2-1; TRBD2 aligns across 12 bases. Sequencing used PBMCs. DNA of the CDR3: TGCGCCAGCAGCCAAGGAGGAGGCCTAGCGGGAGGGGTCTACAATGAGCAGTTCTTC. It yields the protein CASSQGGGLAGGVYNEQFF.